This entry lists 21 T cell receptor beta chains sequenced from one sample in a study of T-cell reconstitution after alpha-beta-depleted transplantation in children (dated by TCRdb to 2015 to 2016). The intended sense of this specimen's treatment or condition label: allogeneic hematopoietic cell transplantation with graft depleted of TCRalphabeta T cells and CD19 B cells. The library was produced with PCR. TCRdb names Illumina HiSeq 2500 as the instrument used. Molecular barcoding was employed in the preparation of TCR libraries, with unique molecular identifiers being used to normalize TCRbeta repertoire quantification. TCRdb itself trimmed the public reads at Q25 with fastp, ran MiXCR and retained productive beta chains. Merged by CDR3 protein, the rows form single entries marked with the most common genes and DNA. This sample has some 440,000 distinct CDR3 sequences in its table, and 15% to 20% of those were observed once. The top ten clonotypes cover 29% of the sample.

Sequencing used PBMCs, mostly from graft donor cells, obtained 360 days after TCRalphabeta/CD19-depleted stem cell transplant. The source is a boy under three years old who had a stem cell transplant for Wiskott-Aldrich syndrome, so the T cells may come from the graft donor.

This chain joins TRBV27 and TRBJ2-7; D is perhaps TRBD1 (6 bases). This CDR3 region has 15 residues. Trimming left V 3 bases short and J 2 bases short, with 14 bases between. Germline V gene lookup returns CDR1 MNHEY and CDR2 SMNVEV (reference sequence). The CDR3 coding sequence is TGTGCCAGCAGTTTTGGCAGGGGACGTGCCTACGAGCAGTACTTC. Protein product: CASSFGRGRAYEQYF.

The rearrangement links TRBV12-3 or TRBV12-4 to TRBJ1-2, with D hard to call. V lost 6 bases, J lost 4 bases, and 12 bases lay in between. The CDR3 consists of 13 residues. Here the CDR3 DNA reads TGTGCCAGCAGACCATCAGGTGCCTATGGCTACACCTTC. Encoded protein: CASRPSGAYGYTF.

The chain recombines TRBV7-2 with TRBJ2-7; D may be TRBD2 (5 bases). Germline CDR1 and CDR2: SGHTA and FQGNSA. V lost 0 bases, J lost 0 bases, and 6 bases lay in between. The CDR3 runs to 14 residues. CDR3 sequence reads: CASSLAEVSYEQYF. CDR3 DNA sequence: TGTGCCAGCAGCTTAGCGGAGGTCTCCTACGAGCAGTACTTC.

This clonotype occurred many times. V is TRBV5-1 and J is TRBJ2-3, with a possible D match to TRBD2 (7 bases). V was pared by 4 bases and J by 3 bases, with 12 bases between. This CDR3 comprises 14 residues. The germline gives CDR1 SGHRS, CDR2 YFSETQ. CDR3 amino acids: CASSEGGATDTQYF. The CDR3 DNA is TGCGCCAGCAGCGAGGGGGGGGCTACAGATACGCAGTATTTT. Full variable domain (remainder filled in from reference TRBV5-1 and TRBJ2-3): KAGVTQTPRYLIKTRGQQVTLSCSPISGHRSVSWYQQTPGQGLQFLFEYFSETQRNKGNFPGRFSGRQFSNSRSEMNVSTLELGDSALYLCASSEGGATDTQYFGPGTRLTVL.

The V call is TRBV20-1, the J call TRBJ2-3; no reliable D call. The CDR3 length is 15 residues. Per germline, CDR1 DFQATT and CDR2 SNEGSKA (reference sequence). The V end lost 2 bases, the J end lost 5 bases, and 17 bases lay between the germline ends. The chain's CDR3 is CSARSSPLNRDTQYF. The CDR3 DNA is TGCAGTGCTAGAAGCTCCCCCTTGAACAGAGATACGCAGTATTTT.

This clonotype turned up a few times. The genes are TRBV20-1 and TRBJ2-7; a possible D gene is TRBD2 (6 bases). Germline V gene data show CDR1 as DFQATT and CDR2 as SNEGSKA (reference sequence). Trimming took 5 bases from V and 1 from J, leaving 9 bases between them. The CDR3 totals 12 residues. The chain's CDR3 is CSAWDFSYEQYF. DNA of the CDR3: TGCAGTGCTTGGGACTTTTCCTACGAGCAGTACTTC.

This clonotype was detected a few times. The rearrangement links TRBV7-2 to TRBJ2-3, with TRBD2 matching over 9 bases. Germline V CDR1 and CDR2: SGHTA, FQGNSA. The CDR3 spans 16 residues. Trimming at V came to 5 bases and at J to 3 bases, leaving 9 bases not matched to a gene. The CDR3 DNA follows: TGTGCCAGCAGCCCTTGGCGGGAGGGGGTAACAGATACGCAGTATTTT. It yields the protein CASSPWREGVTDTQYF.

CDR3 coding DNA: TGTGCCAGCAGCCAAGCTGGATTTAACACTGAAGCTTTCTTT. Protein product: CASSQAGFNTEAFF. The V call is TRBV3-1, the J call TRBJ1-1; unclear D gene. The CDR3 spans 14 residues. The germline V and J ends were trimmed by 1 base and 2 bases, with 8 bases remaining between them. Germline lookup yields CDR1 LGHDT and CDR2 YNNKEL (reference sequence).

J is TRBJ2-2 and V is TRBV6-1, with 8 bases identical to TRBD2. The CDR3 has 16 amino acids. Germline loops: CDR1 MNHNS, CDR2 SASEGT. The V gene end was trimmed by 8 bases and the J gene end by 7 bases; junction bases not matched to a gene: 15. The CDR3: CASSYLAGGVNGELFF. The CDR3 DNA sequence: TGTGCCAGCTCCTACCTGGCGGGGGGCGTCAACGGGGAGCTGTTTTTT.

The V call is TRBV18, the J call TRBJ2-3; TRBD1 is a possible D gene (6 bases). V lost 3 bases and J lost 4, with 23 bases in between. Germline CDR1 and CDR2: KGHSH and LQKENI. CDR3 length: 18 amino acids. The CDR3 spells CASSPRTAKSFRPDTQYF. Written as DNA, the CDR3 is TGTGCCAGCTCACCCCGGACAGCCAAATCATTTCGGCCAGATACGCAGTATTTT.

The rearrangement joins TRBV7-8 to TRBJ2-7, with 9 bases aligning to TRBD1. The J call may be mistaken, given a closer DNA end match to TRBJ2-4. Per the germline V gene, CDR1 is SGHVS and CDR2 is FQNEAQ. CDR3 length equals 14 residues. CDR3 protein: CASSPSRDRAIQYF. DNA of the CDR3: TGTGCCAGCAGCCCCTCGAGGGACAGGGCCATTCAGTACTTC.

The chain has TRBV7-2 and TRBJ2-3; 10 bases agree with TRBD2. The trim removed 2 bases at V and 12 bases at J, leaving 5 bases unmatched. CDR1 and CDR2 from the germline V gene are SGHTA and FQGNSA. There are 13 residues in the CDR3. CDR3 sequence (DNA): TGTGCCAGCAGCTTAAAGACTAGCGGGCGACAGTATTTT. This gives the protein CASSLKTSGRQYF.

This clonotype was observed at least ten times. CDR3 sequence: CASSRSGRETQYF. The CDR3 bases are TGTGCCAGCAGCCGGAGCGGGAGGGAGACCCAGTACTTC. This chain uses TRBV7-9 with TRBJ2-5, with 9 bases identical to TRBD2. Germline V gene sequence: CDR1 SEHNR, CDR2 FQNEAQ (reference sequence). Germline trimming cut 5 bases from V and 5 bases from J; bases unmatched to any gene: 3. This CDR3 has 13 amino acids.

This clonotype turned up a few times. The chain joins TRBV20-1 to TRBJ2-7; no definite D call. The V and J ends lost 5 bases and 7 bases respectively, with 24 bases between them. The length of the CDR3 is 15 residues. Germline CDR1 DFQATT, CDR2 SNEGSKA (reference sequence). CDR3 bases: TGCAGTGCTTCAAGTCTCCGGACCACCATGGGGGAGCAGTACTTC. Amino acid sequence: CSASSLRTTMGEQYF.

This clonotype appeared a few times. The chain has TRBV4-2 and TRBJ2-5; no firm D call. The germline V and J ends were trimmed by 1 base and 1 base, with 7 bases remaining between them. CDR3 length: 14 amino acids. Germline-derived CDR1 and CDR2 are LGHNA and YNFKEQ. DNA of the CDR3: TGTGCCAGCAGCCAAGGTCGGCTCCAAGAGACCCAGTACTTC. Translated: CASSQGRLQETQYF.

This clonotype was seen only a few times. The chain uses TRBV7-2 and TRBJ2-4; no reliable D call. This CDR3 contains 13 residues. Germline loops: CDR1 SGHTA, CDR2 FQGNSA. V lost 2 bases, J lost 2 bases, and 4 bases lay in between. The CDR3 protein is CASSLLSKNIQYF. In nucleotides, the CDR3 is TGTGCCAGCAGCTTATTGTCCAAAAACATTCAGTACTTC.

There are a few counts of this clonotype. V and J are TRBV18 and TRBJ2-7; D perhaps matches TRBD1 (6 bases). V was clipped by 0 bases and J by 5 bases, with 14 bases between them. CDR3 size: 15 residues. The germline V gene has CDR1 KGHSH and CDR2 LQKENI. In nucleotides, the CDR3 is TGTGCCAGCTCACCACCGGTAGGCAGGGGACACGAGCAGTACTTC. It encodes CASSPPVGRGHEQYF. Complete variable domain (other parts from reference TRBV18 and TRBJ2-7): NAGVMQNPRHLVRRRGQEARLRCSPMKGHSHVYWYRQLPEEGLKFMVYLQKENIIDESGMPKERFSAEFPKEGPSILRIQQVVRGDSAAYFCASSPPVGRGHEQYFGPGTRLTVT.

Notes on this clonotype: A junction boundary mismatches the germline segment, possibly from a read error. The V and J genes are TRBV20-1 and TRBJ2-1, with TRBD2 identical over 8 bases. CDR3 length: 14 amino acids. Germline loops: CDR1 DFQATT, CDR2 SNEGSKA (reference sequence). The chain's CDR3 is CSARGTSFYNEQFF. CDR3 in DNA: TGCAGTGCCAGAGGGACTAGTTTCTACAATGAGCAGTTCTTC.

This clonotype has just a few counts. The chain recombines TRBV19 with TRBJ2-7; 7 bases line up with TRBD1. The germline CDR1 and CDR2 sequences are LNHDA and SQIVND (reference sequence). Losses at the gene ends were 5 bases for V and 3 bases for J; bases not matched to a gene: 7. CDR3 length: 14 amino acids. CDR3 protein: CASSSSWTGYEQYF. In nucleotides, the CDR3 is TGTGCCAGTAGTTCTTCCTGGACAGGCTACGAGCAGTACTTC.

This chain connects TRBV7-9 to TRBJ2-1; weak D call: TRBD2 (6 bases). With 1 base removed from V and 7 bases from J, the gap between germline ends came to 17 bases. The germline V gene has CDR1 SEHNR and CDR2 FQNEAQ (reference sequence). The CDR3 contains 16 residues. DNA of the CDR3: TGTGCCAGCAGCTTAGGGACGGTGGGAGGTCGTAATGAGCAGTTCTTC. It encodes CASSLGTVGGRNEQFF.

The J gene is TRBJ2-6, the V gene TRBV10-3; D uncertain. Per germline, CDR1 ENHRY and CDR2 SYGVKD. Between the trimmed V and J ends, which lost 0 bases and 0 bases, there was a span of 12 bases. The CDR3 has 18 amino acids. The CDR3 coding sequence is TGTGCCATCAGTGAGTCGACTCGGCCGATCTCTGGGGCCAACGTCCTGACTTTC. Encoded protein: CAISESTRPISGANVLTF.